These 30 T cell receptor beta chains were all obtained from the same sample, sequenced in a study of blood T cells in healthy people across ages. A second PCR, run for roughly 7 to 11 cycles, used a sample-barcoded 5' primer plus a J-beta primer mix. TCRdb fed the 5' RACE reads into MiXCR, producing one record per CDR3 protein. The data show approximately 730,000 distinct CDR3 sequences, more than 40% seen once. The sequenced sample was blood. The receptors originated from a woman aged 55-70 years in good health.

The J gene is TRBJ2-3, the V gene TRBV7-9; D is unresolved. The CDR3 runs 16 residues. The V and J ends lost 5 bases and 2 bases respectively, with 17 bases between them. From germline, CDR1 is SEHNR and CDR2 FQNEAQ (reference sequence). CDR3 region: CASSPPGGAHTDTQYF. The CDR3 nucleotides read TGTGCCAGCAGCCCCCCCGGTGGAGCACACACAGATACGCAGTATTTT.

There are a few counts of this clonotype. The V call is TRBV7-3, the J call TRBJ2-3, with 7 bases matching TRBD1. The V gene's germline CDR1 is SGHTA and CDR2 FQGTGA. The J segment lost 2 bases and the V segment lost 4 bases, leaving 6 bases of the junction unmatched. The CDR3 loop spans 15 amino acids. The CDR3 here is CASSSHRGVTDTQYF. The CDR3, as DNA: TGTGCCAGCAGCTCCCACAGGGGAGTCACAGATACGCAGTATTTT. Filled out from reference TRBV7-3 and TRBJ2-3, the complete variable domain reads GAGVSQTPSNKVTEKGKYVELRCDPISGHTALYWYRQSLGQGPEFLIYFQGTGAADDSGLPNDRFFAVRPEGSVSTLKIQRTERGDSAVYLCASSSHRGVTDTQYFGPGTRLTVL.

This clonotype was seen more than once but under ten times. This chain connects TRBV20-1 to TRBJ2-5; D gene ambiguous. The ends were cut back, 6 bases at V and 5 bases at J, with 22 bases in the middle. The CDR3 is made up of 15 amino acids. Germline CDR1 is DFQATT and CDR2 is SNEGSKA (reference sequence). CDR3 nucleotides: TGCAGTGCCACAGCCGGGTCTACGGTGGGGGAGACCCAGTACTTC. Translating gives CSATAGSTVGETQYF.

CDR3 sequence: CASTGREFNDEQYF. Here the CDR3 DNA reads TGTGCCAGTACAGGGCGGGAGTTTAACGACGAGCAGTACTTC. The V call is TRBV19, the J call TRBJ2-7, with TRBD2 matching 7 bases. J lost 5 bases, V lost 7 bases, and 11 bases had no gene match. Germline V gives CDR1 LNHDA, CDR2 SQIVND (reference sequence). The CDR3 has 14 residues.

The V gene is TRBV20-1, the J gene TRBJ2-3; D might be TRBD2 (5 bases). The V end was cut by 4 bases, the J end by 0 bases, with 11 bases between. The CDR3 is 14 amino acids. Looked up from germline, CDR1 is DFQATT and CDR2 is SNEGSKA (reference sequence). CDR3 region: CSAKVAFSTDTQYF. The CDR3 bases are TGCAGTGCTAAAGTAGCGTTTAGCACAGATACGCAGTATTTT.

This clonotype appeared a few times. The chain couples TRBV29-1 to TRBJ1-1; D gene unclear. V gave up 1 base and J gave up 5 bases, with 14 bases separating them. Germline values: CDR1 SQVTM, CDR2 ANQGSEA. The CDR3 extends over 14 amino acids. As DNA, the CDR3 is TGCAGCGTTGAAGTGGTGGGGTTGGGTACTGAAGCTTTCTTT. Encoded protein: CSVEVVGLGTEAFF.

This chain connects TRBV28 to TRBJ1-1, with 9 positions matching TRBD1. V trimming: 5 bases; J trimming: 8 bases; junction bases outside the gene matches: 15. The CDR3 has 16 residues. Germline CDR1 is MDHEN and CDR2 is SYDVKM. CDR3 in DNA: TGTGCCAGCAGTACAGGGGGCCTAATACCCCAAATGGAAGCTTTCTTT. It specifies CASSTGGLIPQMEAFF.

This clonotype has only a few counts. The chain uses TRBV12-3 or TRBV12-4 and TRBJ1-1; TRBD1 matches 8 bases. The junction had 5 bases not matched to a gene; V was cut back by 4 bases and J by 1 base. There are 15 residues in the CDR3. The CDR3: CASSSSTGANTEAFF. For the CDR3, the DNA is TGTGCCAGCAGTTCATCGACAGGGGCGAACACTGAAGCTTTCTTT.

This clonotype was observed a handful of times. This rearrangement joins TRBV15 to TRBJ2-3; unclear D gene. Trimming left V 6 bases short and J 2 bases short, with 21 bases between. This CDR3 comprises 17 residues. Germline V lookup: CDR1 LNHNV, CDR2 YYDKDF (reference sequence). As DNA, the CDR3 is TGTGCCACCAGTGCTCTCCTCGGCAGGACCATCACAGATACGCAGTATTTT. This sequence encodes CATSALLGRTITDTQYF.

The chain uses TRBV10-3 and TRBJ2-7, with 11 bases that match TRBD1. The CDR3 extends over 18 amino acids. The germline CDR1 and CDR2 sequences are ENHRY and SYGVKD. J lost 0 bases, V lost 0 bases, and 7 bases had no gene match. The chain's CDR3 is CAISESRDRGKVSYEQYF. DNA of the CDR3: TGTGCCATCAGTGAGTCGCGGGACAGGGGGAAAGTCTCCTACGAGCAGTACTTC.

This clonotype showed up just a few times. This rearrangement joins TRBV28 to TRBJ2-7, with D uncertain. The germline gives CDR1 MDHEN, CDR2 SYDVKM. CDR3 size: 14 residues. Trimming removed 7 bases at V and 5 bases at J, with 18 bases between. The DNA of the CDR3 is TGTGCCAGCACCCGTGGTTGGGATTACCACGAGCAGTACTTC. This codes for CASTRGWDYHEQYF.

This clonotype occurred a few times. The V and J genes are TRBV9 and TRBJ1-6; 10 positions agree with TRBD1. Germline lookup yields CDR1 SGDLS and CDR2 YYNGEE. The CDR3 runs to 16 residues. V shed 3 bases, J shed 3 bases, and the junction held 3 bases outside the gene matches. CDR3: CASSEGQGIYNSPLHF. The DNA for the CDR3 is TGTGCCAGCAGCGAGGGACAGGGGATCTATAATTCACCCCTCCACTTT.

The J gene is TRBJ1-5, the V gene TRBV2; 7 positions agree with TRBD1. Germline-derived CDR1 and CDR2 are SNHLY and FYNNEI. Trimming removed 4 bases from V and 5 bases from J; junction bases left unmatched: 8. The CDR3 extends over 15 amino acids. DNA of the CDR3: TGTGCCAGCAGTGGTGGTCAAGGGGGCTATCAGCCCCAGCATTTT. Encoded protein: CASSGGQGGYQPQHF.

This clonotype was seen more than once but under ten times. The CDR3 DNA reads TGTGCCAGCAGCTTAGGGGGACTAGCGGGGAAAGAGACCCAGTACTTC. Its protein is CASSLGGLAGKETQYF. The gene calls are TRBV7-2 and TRBJ2-5, with TRBD2 identical over 13 bases. The ends lost 1 base at V and 3 bases at J; junction bases unmatched: 2. The CDR3 consists of 16 residues. CDR1 and CDR2 (germline): SGHTA, FQGNSA.

CDR3 amino acids: CSAVGAGSTEAFF. For the CDR3, the DNA is TGCAGTGCGGTGGGGGCGGGGAGCACTGAAGCTTTCTTT. The genes are TRBV20-1 and TRBJ1-1; D may be TRBD1 (6 bases). Germline loops: CDR1 DFQATT, CDR2 SNEGSKA (reference sequence). V was pared by 6 bases and J by 4 bases, with 15 bases between. The CDR3 has 13 residues.

The genes are TRBV7-2 and TRBJ1-6, with 8 nucleotides matching TRBD1. Germline V gene lookup returns CDR1 SGHTA and CDR2 FQGNSA. V lost 4 bases to trimming and J lost 6 bases; unmatched junction nucleotides: 8. The CDR3 is made up of 16 amino acids. The CDR3 DNA is TGTGCCAGCAGCTCAGCCCGGACAGGGATTAATTCACCCCTCCACTTT. Protein product: CASSSARTGINSPLHF.

Concerning this clonotype: With a much larger clone just one base away, this may be a read error. The CDR3 bases are TGCAGCGTTGAGCGACAGGGCCAAGAGGCCCAGTACTTC. Translated, it gives CSVERQGQEAQYF. The chain links TRBV29-1 to TRBJ2-5; TRBD1 matches at 7 bases. The CDR3 runs to 13 residues. Germline assignment: CDR1 SQVTM and CDR2 ANQGSEA.

This chain uses TRBV4-1 with TRBJ2-7; TRBD2 is a possible D gene (6 bases). Deletions cut 0 bases from V and 12 bases from J, with 15 bases between. Germline V gene sequence: CDR1 MGHRA, CDR2 YSYEKL. CDR3 length: 13 residues. The CDR3 is CASSQDLGDGGYF. The CDR3 DNA follows: TGCGCCAGCAGCCAAGATCTGGGGGACGGGGGGTACTTC.

The chain couples TRBV12-3 or TRBV12-4 to TRBJ1-4; the D is unclear. Trimming stripped 5 bases from V and 14 bases from J, with 15 bases between. The CDR3 consists of 12 residues. The CDR3 DNA reads as TGTGCCAGCAGTCCCGGCCATCCACCCCTGTTTTTT. Residues: CASSPGHPPLFF.

This clonotype was found many times. V and J are TRBV12-5 and TRBJ2-5; D unclear. The germline gives CDR1 LGHNT, CDR2 FRNRAP. Trimming took off 2 bases at V and 11 bases at J, with 15 bases between the two ends. This CDR3 has 13 amino acids. The CDR3 region has the DNA TGTGCTAGTGGTTTGTCGTCCAGATTAGAGCAGTACTTC. This encodes CASGLSSRLEQYF. Together with reference TRBV12-5 and TRBJ2-5, the CDR3 gives the full variable domain: DARVTQTPRHKVTEMGQEVTMRCQPILGHNTVFWYRQTMMQGLELLAYFRNRAPLDDSGMPKDRFSAEMPDATLATLKIQPSEPRDSAVYFCASGLSSRLEQYFGPGTRLLVL.

The chain joins TRBV6-5 to TRBJ2-7, with D tentatively TRBD2 (6 bases). The CDR3 consists of 15 residues. Germline V CDR1 and CDR2: MNHEY, SVGAGI. V was trimmed by 6 bases and J by 5 bases, leaving 20 bases between them. The CDR3 protein is CASRPSAGPDDEQYF. CDR3 nucleotides: TGTGCCAGCAGGCCTTCGGCGGGACCAGACGACGAGCAGTACTTC.

The rearrangement joins TRBV28 to TRBJ2-3; 14 nucleotides line up with TRBD2. CDR1 MDHEN and CDR2 SYDVKM come from the germline V gene. V lost 6 bases and J lost 3; bases outside the gene matches: 11. There are 18 residues in the CDR3. CDR3 in amino acids: CASRRTTSGRALTDTQYF. CDR3 sequence (DNA): TGTGCCAGCAGACGTACGACTAGCGGGAGGGCCTTAACAGATACGCAGTATTTT.

J is TRBJ1-6 and V is TRBV12-3 or TRBV12-4; a weak D match, TRBD1 (5 bases). Trimming removed 1 base at V and 9 bases at J, with 13 bases between. This CDR3 contains 15 residues. The DNA of the CDR3 is TGTGCCAGCAGTTTAGAAACCTCCGGGGGTTCACCCCTCCACTTT. Its protein is CASSLETSGGSPLHF.

This clonotype has only a few counts. J is TRBJ2-2 and V is TRBV7-2; either TRBD1 or TRBD2 may supply D (5 bases each). There are 14 residues in the CDR3. Germline-derived CDR1 and CDR2 are SGHTA and FQGNSA. With 5 bases removed from V and 10 bases from J, the gap between germline ends came to 17 bases. In DNA form, the CDR3 reads TGTGCCAGCAGCACCCGGGACCCGTCGTCGGAGCTGTTTTTT. This gives the protein CASSTRDPSSELFF.

The chain couples TRBV18 to TRBJ1-5; perhaps TRBD1 as D (5 bases). Germline V gene data show CDR1 as KGHSH and CDR2 as LQKENI. There are 14 residues in the CDR3. V was clipped by 3 bases and J by 7 bases, with 13 bases between them. CDR3 nucleotide sequence: TGTGCCAGCTCACCTAACCGGGGCACGCAGCCCCAGCATTTT. Translation gives CASSPNRGTQPQHF.

This clonotype has a handful of counts. This chain connects TRBV3-1 to TRBJ2-1; D perhaps matches TRBD2 (5 bases). Near its end, the DNA agrees better with TRBJ2-7, so the J call may be wrong. The CDR3 has 15 residues. Germline V gives CDR1 LGHDT, CDR2 YNNKEL (reference sequence). The CDR3 loop is CASSQDTSRYNEQYF. The CDR3 bases are TGTGCCAGCAGCCAAGATACTAGTCGCTACAATGAGCAGTACTTC.

CDR3: CASSPGTMYQETQYF. CDR3 bases: TGTGCCAGCTCACCGGGCACGATGTACCAAGAGACCCAGTACTTC. This chain joins TRBV18 and TRBJ2-5; D remains unclear. Germline values: CDR1 KGHSH, CDR2 LQKENI. With 3 bases removed from V and 0 bases from J, the gap between germline ends came to 11 bases. This CDR3 is built from 15 residues.

The chain links TRBV29-1 to TRBJ1-1; no reliable D call. CDR1 and CDR2 (germline): SQVTM, ANQGSEA. This CDR3 spans 12 amino acids. Trimming removed 5 bases from V and 7 bases from J, with 14 bases in between. In DNA, the CDR3 is TGCAGCGTTAAGGGCGCACTTCATGAAGCTTTCTTT. It codes for CSVKGALHEAFF.

A word on this clonotype: Just one base apart from a much larger clone, this may be a read error. The V and J genes are TRBV5-5 and TRBJ1-2; D perhaps matches TRBD1 (5 bases). The CDR3 loop spans 13 amino acids. Trimming took off 4 bases at V and 6 bases at J, with 13 bases between the two ends. The germline gives CDR1 SGHKS, CDR2 YYEKEE (reference sequence). The CDR3 spells CASSLGTEDGYTF. The CDR3, as DNA: TGTGCCAGCAGCCTAGGGACTGAGGATGGCTACACCTTC.

The chain has TRBV27 and TRBJ1-4, with a possible D match to TRBD1 (5 bases). This CDR3 comprises 15 residues. Trimming shortened V by 2 bases and J by 7 bases, and 14 bases separated the two germline ends. CDR1 MNHEY and CDR2 SMNVEV come from the germline V gene (reference sequence). CDR3 sequence (DNA): TGTGCCAGCAGTTTAAGAGGGGACGGGGCTGAAAAACTGTTTTTT. Amino acids: CASSLRGDGAEKLFF. Variable domain in full (rest from reference TRBV27 and TRBJ1-4): EAQVTQNPRYLITVTGKKLTVTCSQNMNHEYMSWYRQDPGLGLRQIYYSMNVEVTDKGDVPEGYKVSRKEKRNFPLILESPSPNQTSLYFCASSLRGDGAEKLFFGSGTQLSVL.